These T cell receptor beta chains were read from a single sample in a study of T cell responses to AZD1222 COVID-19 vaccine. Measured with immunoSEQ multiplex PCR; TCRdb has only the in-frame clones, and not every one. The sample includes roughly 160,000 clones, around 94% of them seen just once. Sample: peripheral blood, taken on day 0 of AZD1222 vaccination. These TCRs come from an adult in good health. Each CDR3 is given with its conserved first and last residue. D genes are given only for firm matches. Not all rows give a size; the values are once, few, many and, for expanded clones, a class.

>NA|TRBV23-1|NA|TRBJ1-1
TGCGCCAGCAGTCACCCGAGGCAGACCATGAACACTGAAGCTTTCTTT
CASSHPRQTMNTEAFF
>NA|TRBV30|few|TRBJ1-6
TGTGCCTGGAGTGTCGGCGGTTGGGATTCACCCCTCCACTTT
CAWSVGGWDSPLHF
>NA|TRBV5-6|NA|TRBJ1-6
TGTGCCAGCAGCTTGTTCTCAGGGGCGGTAAATTCACCCCTCCACTTT
CASSLFSGAVNSPLHF
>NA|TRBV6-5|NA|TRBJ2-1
TGTGCCAGCAGCCGACAGAACCCGGAGAATGAGCAGTTCTTC
CASSRQNPENEQFF
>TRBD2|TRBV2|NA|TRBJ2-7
TGTGCCAGCACCCGAACGGGCGGGGGGATATACGAGCAGTACTTC
CASTRTGGGIYEQYF
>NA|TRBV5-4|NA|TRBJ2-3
TGTGCCAGCAGCTTGGTCGGTGCAGATACGCAGTATTTT
CASSLVGADTQYF
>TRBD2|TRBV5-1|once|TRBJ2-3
TGCGCCAGCAGCTCGGACTGGACTAGCGGGGGCACAGATACGCAGTATTTT
CASSSDWTSGGTDTQYF
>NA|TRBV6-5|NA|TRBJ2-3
TGTGCCAGCACCCCCGGGGCCATTAGCACAGATACGCAGTATTTT
CASTPGAISTDTQYF
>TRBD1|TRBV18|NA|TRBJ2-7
TGTGCCAGCTCACCGCGTAGGGACAGCTACGAGCAGTACTTC
CASSPRRDSYEQYF
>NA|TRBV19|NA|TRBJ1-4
TGTGCCAGTAGTCCCAGGACTGCAACTAATGAAAAACTGTTTTTT
CASSPRTATNEKLFF
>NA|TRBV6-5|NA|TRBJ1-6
TGTGCCAGCAGCGAGGGACCACTCAATTCACCCCTCCACTTT
CASSEGPLNSPLHF
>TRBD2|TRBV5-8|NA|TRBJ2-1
TGTGCCAGCAGCTTCGCGGGGGGGTCAGTCACCTACAATGAGCAGTTCTTC
CASSFAGGSVTYNEQFF
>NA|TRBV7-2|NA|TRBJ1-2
TGTGCCAGCAGCTTAGGGACTGACTATGGCTACACCTTC
CASSLGTDYGYTF
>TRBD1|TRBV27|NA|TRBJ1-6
TGTGCCAGCAGTTCCTACCTGCGACAGGGGAATTCACCCCTCCACTTT
CASSSYLRQGNSPLHF
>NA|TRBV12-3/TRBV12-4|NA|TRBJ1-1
TGTGCCAGCAGTTTTGGTTCCGAAGCTTTCTTT
CASSFGSEAFF
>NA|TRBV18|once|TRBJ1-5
TGTGCCAGCTCACCACAACAGGGTGGTAGCAATCAGCCCCAGCATTTT
CASSPQQGGSNQPQHF
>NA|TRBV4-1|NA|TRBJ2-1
TGCGCCAGCAGCCATACGGGACTCCCATTCGATGAGCAGTTCTTC
CASSHTGLPFDEQFF
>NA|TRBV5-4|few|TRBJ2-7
TGTGCCAGCAGCTTGGCGTTGGCTTCCTACGAGCAGTACTTC
CASSLALASYEQYF
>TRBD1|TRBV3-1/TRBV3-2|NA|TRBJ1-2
TGTGCCAGCAGCCCGAGTGAGACAGGGGGCTTTGGCTACACCTTC
CASSPSETGGFGYTF
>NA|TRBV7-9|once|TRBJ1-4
TGTGCCGGTGGTAGGGCAACTAATGAAAAACTGTTTTTT
CAGGRATNEKLFF
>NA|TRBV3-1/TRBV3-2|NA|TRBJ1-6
TGTGCCAGCAGCCAAAGCTCCTATAATTCACCCCTCCACTTT
CASSQSSYNSPLHF
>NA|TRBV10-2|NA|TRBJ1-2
TGCGCCAGCAGTAAGCAATATGGCTACACCTTC
CASSKQYGYTF
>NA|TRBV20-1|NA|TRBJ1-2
TGCTCGGGGGCGAACTATGGCTACACCTTC
CSGANYGYTF
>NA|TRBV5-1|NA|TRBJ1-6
TGCGCCAGCAGCCTACTCGCAGGGGTTAATTCACCCCTCCACTTT
CASSLLAGVNSPLHF
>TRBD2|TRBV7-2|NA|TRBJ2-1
TGTGCCAGCAGCTTAGTTTCGAGGCGGGGGGGTTCCTACAATGAGCAGTTCTTC
CASSLVSRRGGSYNEQFF
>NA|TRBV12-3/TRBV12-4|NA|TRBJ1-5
TGTGCCAGCTCGAGAAGCAATCAGCCCCAGCATTTT
CASSRSNQPQHF
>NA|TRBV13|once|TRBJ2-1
TGTGCCAGCAGCTTAGGGTCCCGCACCGGCTTTACCTACAATGAGCAGTTCTTC
CASSLGSRTGFTYNEQFF
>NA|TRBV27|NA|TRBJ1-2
TGTGCCAGCAGTCCCCGCCGGATGGACGGCGAACTCTATGGCTACACCTTC
CASSPRRMDGELYGYTF
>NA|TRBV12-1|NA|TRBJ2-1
TGTGCCAGCAGCTGGACTCAGAATGAGCAGTTCTTC
CASSWTQNEQFF
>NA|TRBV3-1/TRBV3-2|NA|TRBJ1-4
TGTGCCAGCAGCCACGACACGAATGAAAAACTGTTTTTT
CASSHDTNEKLFF
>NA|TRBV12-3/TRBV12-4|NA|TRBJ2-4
TGTGCCAGCAGTTTAGCAAGCAAAAACATTCAGTACTTC
CASSLASKNIQYF
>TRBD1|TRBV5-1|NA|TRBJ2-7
TGCGCCAGCAGCTTGGGAGGGGGACAGGGTTTCGGCGAGCAGTACTTC
CASSLGGGQGFGEQYF
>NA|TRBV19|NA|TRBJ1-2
TGTGCCAGTAGTATAGGAGGACCGCGAACCTATGGCTACACCTTC
CASSIGGPRTYGYTF
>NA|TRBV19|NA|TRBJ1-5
TGTGCCAGTAGTATCTCCTATCAGCCCCAGCATTTT
CASSISYQPQHF
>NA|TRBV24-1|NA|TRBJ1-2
TGTGCCACCAGTGTTGGGGGGAACTATGGCTACACCTTC
CATSVGGNYGYTF
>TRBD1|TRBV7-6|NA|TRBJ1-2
TGTGCCAGCAGCTTAGATTTGGGCAGGGGGCATGGCTACACCTTC
CASSLDLGRGHGYTF
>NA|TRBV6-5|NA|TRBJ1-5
TGTGCCAGCAGTTACTCGGCCAGGATCGATCAGCCCCAGCATTTT
CASSYSARIDQPQHF
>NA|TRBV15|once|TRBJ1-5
TGTGCCACCAGCAGAGATAGGAGCAATCAGCCCCAGCATTTT
CATSRDRSNQPQHF
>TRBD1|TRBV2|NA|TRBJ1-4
TGTGCCAGCACCCGACAGGGATCTAATAACGCGGCTAATGAAAAACTGTTTTTT
CASTRQGSNNAANEKLFF
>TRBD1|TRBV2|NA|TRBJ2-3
TGTGCCAGCAAGGCGACAGGGATGGCTGATACGCAGTATTTT
CASKATGMADTQYF
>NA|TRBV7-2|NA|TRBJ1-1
TGTGCCAGCAGCTTTCTCCTGAACACTGAAGCTTTCTTT
CASSFLLNTEAFF
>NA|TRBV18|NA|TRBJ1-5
TGTGCCAGCTCATGGACAGAAGATCAGCCCCAGCATTTT
CASSWTEDQPQHF
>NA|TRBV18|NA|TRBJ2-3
TGTGCCAGCTCACCACCGGGACCACTCACAGATACGCAGTATTTT
CASSPPGPLTDTQYF
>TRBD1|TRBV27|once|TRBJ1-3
TGTGCCAGCAGTGGGACAGTCTCTGGAAACACCATATATTTT
CASSGTVSGNTIYF
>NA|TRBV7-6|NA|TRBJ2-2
TGTGCCAGCAGCTTATTTTCCCCTGGAACACTGAACACCGGGGAGCTGTTTTTT
CASSLFSPGTLNTGELFF